Detailed here is one T cell receptor (beta chain). These data belong to a study of control samples from healthy donors and cancer patients. CDR1 is LGHDT, CDR2 YNNKEL, per germline (reference sequence). The CDR3 sequence is 13 residues long. The V end was cut by 3 bases, the J end by 9 bases, with 12 bases between. Here immunoSEQ multiplex PCR was the method, and the copy in TCRdb shows in-frame clones only, minus some. The sample contains roughly 26,000 clones, approximately 78% of which appear only once. The chain joins TRBV3-1 (or the pseudogene TRBV3-2) to TRBJ2-1, with TRBD2 as a possible D gene (6 bases). This receptor was obtained from a man aged 55 to 70 with colorectal cancer. Sequences were obtained from PBMCs. The CDR3: CASSHGGSGEQFF. The DNA for the CDR3 is TGTGCCAGCAGCCACGGAGGGTCCGGTGAGCAGTTCTTC.